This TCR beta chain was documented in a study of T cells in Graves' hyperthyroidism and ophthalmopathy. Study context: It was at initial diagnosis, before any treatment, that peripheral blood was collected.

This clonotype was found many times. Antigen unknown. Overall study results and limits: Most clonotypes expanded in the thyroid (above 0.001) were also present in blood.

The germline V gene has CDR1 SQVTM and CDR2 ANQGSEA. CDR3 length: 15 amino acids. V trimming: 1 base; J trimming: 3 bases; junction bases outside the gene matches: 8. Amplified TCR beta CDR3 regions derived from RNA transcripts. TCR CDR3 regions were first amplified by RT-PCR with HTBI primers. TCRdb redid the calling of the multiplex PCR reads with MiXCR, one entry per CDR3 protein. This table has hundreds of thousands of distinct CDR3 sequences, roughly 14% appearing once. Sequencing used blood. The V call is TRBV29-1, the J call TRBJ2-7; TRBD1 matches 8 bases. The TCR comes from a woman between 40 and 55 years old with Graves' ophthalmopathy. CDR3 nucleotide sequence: TGCAGCGTTGAAGGTGGCGGACAGGGATTCTACGAGCAGTACTTC. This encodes CSVEGGGQGFYEQYF.